The entry that follows covers one TCR beta chain sequence. Generated by immunoSEQ multiplex PCR, the TCRdb table keeps only in-frame clones and is missing some. The repertoire consists of around 140,000 clones, with 93% occurring once and the leading ten covering 4.5% to 6%. The data originate from a study of control samples from healthy donors and cancer patients. Sequenced input: blood. The sequence was obtained from a young man in good health.

The DNA of the CDR3 is TGTGCCAGTAGTATTAGGGGGCCCGCTGAAGCTTTCTTT. Translating gives CASSIRGPAEAFF. This chain connects TRBV19 to TRBJ1-1; TRBD1 aligns across 7 bases. Germline values: CDR1 LNHDA, CDR2 SQIVND (reference sequence). The length of the CDR3 is 13 residues. After removal of 3 bases from V and 6 bases from J, the junction contained 4 bases not matched to a gene.